This entry features one TCR beta chain sequence. The table lists this clone with a count of one. There is no known antigen for this receptor. No base-level quality is on record; no much larger clone is a single base apart. The sample is drawn from a study of OX40 agonist ivuxolimab in advanced cancers. Describing the broader study: Ivuxolimab was an agonistic, fully human IgG2 monoclonal antibody directed against OX40 (CD134), a costimulatory receptor. Intravenous ivuxolimab was administered to patients every 2 weeks at six dose levels: 0.01, 0.1, 0.3, 1.5, 3 and 10 mg/kg. Among the roughly 52 dose-escalation patients, about 20 had hepatocellular carcinoma, some 15 melanoma, 9 renal cell carcinoma and 9 head and neck cancer. A male proportion of nearly 85% and a mean age of 60 years, ranging from roughly 23 to 80, were recorded for the dose-escalation cohort. Patients were allowed to have had prior anti-PD-1, anti-PD-L1 or anti-CTLA-4 therapy, and approximately 43% of the dose-escalation patients had previously received checkpoint inhibitors. Partial responses occurred in three dose-escalation patients, of whom one had hepatocellular carcinoma and two had cutaneous melanoma. The purpose of peripheral TCRbeta sequencing was to test whether ivuxolimab changed TCR sequence diversity and led to clonal T-cell expansion. The paper describes the monotherapy dose-escalation part (N ≈ 52 patients) of the phase I trial of ivuxolimab.

From cysteine to phenylalanine, the CDR3 is 19 amino acids long. Only the CDR3 DNA stays, 57 bases, in frame from base 1. The junction carries 20 bases between V and J, which are trimmed by 2 bases and 0 bases respectively. CDR1 and CDR2 are drawn from the germline V gene: LGHNA, YNFKEQ. For sequencing of the TCRbeta CDR3 region, genomic DNA was extracted from the sorted cells. TCRbeta CDR3 regions were sequenced using the immunoSEQ Assay. The clones in this table, taken by TCRdb from immuneACCESS, are in-frame only. Not every clone is retained; where verified, under half of the shortfall comes from an unresolved V gene, and the cause of the rest is unknown. In this sample the table shows about 79,000 clones, around 90% of which occur a single time. The ten biggest clones cover around 6.5% of the sample. Patients with a history of autoimmune disease or receiving systemic immunosuppression were excluded from the trial. Peripheral blood for TCR sequencing was collected from all dose cohorts at baseline, on cycle 4 day 1, and on cycle 7 day 1. The samples were taken from a phase I, first-in-human, multicenter, open-label dose-escalation trial of ivuxolimab. Adults with locally advanced or metastatic melanoma, renal cell carcinoma, hepatocellular carcinoma or head and neck squamous cell carcinoma were enrolled in the trial. Before TCR sequencing, CD4+ T cells and CD8+ T cells were sorted from peripheral blood as separate populations.

What the study reported, not specific to this receptor: In the 0.1-3.0 mg/kg groups, partial responders had among the lowest normalized peripheral clonal expansion, particularly in CD8+ T cells. After ivuxolimab, more expanded clones were found on average in CD8+ T cells than in CD4+ T cells. Low levels of normalized T-cell clonal expansion were also seen in some patients who did not respond. Which antigens the clonally expanded peripheral T cells were specific for was not determined. At doses of 0.1 to 3.0 mg/kg, clonal expansion of both CD4+ and CD8+ blood T cells was observed from baseline to week 6.

This receptor chain uses TRBV4-2 and TRBJ1-5; 6 matching bases give a weak D call of TRBD1. This sequence was found in an adult with an advanced solid tumor such as melanoma, head and neck, liver or kidney cancer. Sequenced here: CD4+ or CD8+ T cells sorted from blood, sampled in a trial of the OX40 agonist ivuxolimab. The CDR3 region reads CASSQTGWGGRNSNQPQHF. The nucleotides read TGTGCCAGCAGCCAAACCGGTTGGGGGGGCCGTAATAGCAATCAGCCCCAGCATTTT.